This T cell receptor beta chain stems from a study of control samples from healthy donors and cancer patients. Trimming cost V 4 bases and J 10 bases, with 15 bases left between them. CDR3 length: 13 amino acids. Germline CDR1 is KGHDR and CDR2 is SFDVKD. Sequenced by immunoSEQ multiplex PCR; TCRdb stores in-frame clones only, minus some. This sample has roughly 24,000 clones, with about 81% found just once. This clone was detected once. Specimen: PBMCs. This sequence joins TRBV24-1 and TRBJ1-2; possible D gene TRBD1, 5 bases. This clonotype was sampled from a man in his sixties with colorectal cancer. CDR3 coding DNA: TGTGCCACCAGTGAGCCGGGGGTAGGCTCCTACACCTTC. Translated: CATSEPGVGSYTF.